This TCR beta chain was identified in a study of Ad26.COV2.S vaccination and SARS-CoV-2 variants. The protocol was immunoSEQ multiplex PCR, while the TCRdb copy is restricted to in-frame clones and leaves out a portion. The table includes roughly 300,000 clones, roughly 90% detected once. With respect to this clone: The same CDR3 arises from other DNA sequences in this sample as well.

Treatment described: over 15 received Ad26.COV2.S at low or high dose, single or two shots; roughly five received placebo; per-sample allocation not given. The study sampled participants on day 63 after the first vaccine or placebo injection. Germline CDR1 is MNHEY and CDR2 is SMNVEV (reference sequence). With V trimmed by 6 bases and J by 0 bases, 3 bases remained unmatched. CDR3 length equals 14 residues. This chain joins TRBV27 and TRBJ1-2; 8 nucleotides match TRBD1. The sequencing used peripheral blood, collected in a trial of Ad26.COV2.S vaccine versus placebo. The origin of this receptor is a person aged 18-60 years who received the Ad26.COV2.S COVID-19 vaccine or a placebo. The CDR3 DNA follows: TGTGCCAGCAGCTTGGACAGGGCTAACTATGGCTACACCTTC. Amino acid sequence: CASSLDRANYGYTF.